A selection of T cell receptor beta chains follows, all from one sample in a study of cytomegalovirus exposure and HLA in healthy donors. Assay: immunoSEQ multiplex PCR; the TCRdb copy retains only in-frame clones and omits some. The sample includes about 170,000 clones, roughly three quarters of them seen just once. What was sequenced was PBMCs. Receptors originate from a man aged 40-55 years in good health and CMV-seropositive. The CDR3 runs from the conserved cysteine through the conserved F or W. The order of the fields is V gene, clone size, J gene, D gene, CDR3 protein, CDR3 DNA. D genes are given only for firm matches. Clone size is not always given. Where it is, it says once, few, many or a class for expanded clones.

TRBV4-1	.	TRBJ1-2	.	CASSQAQANYGYTF	TGCGCCAGCAGCCAAGCCCAGGCTAACTATGGCTACACCTTC
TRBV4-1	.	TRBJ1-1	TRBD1	CASSRGQGEAFF	TGCGCCAGCAGTAGGGGGCAGGGGGAAGCTTTCTTT
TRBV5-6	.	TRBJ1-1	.	CASSPRAGRNTEAFF	TGTGCCAGCAGCCCGCGGGCGGGGCGGAACACTGAAGCTTTCTTT
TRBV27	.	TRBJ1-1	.	CASIGGQPLKAFF	TGTGCCTCGATCGGTGGACAGCCCCTGAAAGCTTTCTTT
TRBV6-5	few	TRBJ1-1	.	CASSYTRQATEAFF	TGTGCCAGCAGTTACACAAGACAGGCCACAGAAGCTTTCTTT
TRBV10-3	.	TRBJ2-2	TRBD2	CAIRGTSGGAGELFF	TGTGCCATCCGAGGCACTAGCGGGGGGGCCGGGGAGCTGTTTTTT
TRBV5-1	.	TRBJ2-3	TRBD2	CASSPGGLAGGPSTDTQYF	TGCGCCAGCAGCCCGGGCGGACTAGCGGGGGGACCTAGCACAGATACGCAGTATTTT
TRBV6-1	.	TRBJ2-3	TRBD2	CASSEPGTIIPDTQYF	TGTGCCAGCAGTGAACCCGGGACTATTATCCCAGATACGCAGTATTTT
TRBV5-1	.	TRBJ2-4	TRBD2	CASSLGTSGGTTNIQYF	TGCGCCAGCAGCTTGGGGACTAGCGGGGGGACTACGAACATTCAGTACTTC
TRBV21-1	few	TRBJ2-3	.	CASSKNPGKSSTDTQYF	TGTGCCAGCAGCAAAAACCCCGGGAAGTCTAGCACAGATACGCAGTATTTT
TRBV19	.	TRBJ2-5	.	CVSSITGGGETQYF	TGTGTCAGTAGTATAACAGGGGGGGGCGAGACCCAGTACTTC
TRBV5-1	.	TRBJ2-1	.	CASSPLNGSYNEQFF	TGCGCCAGCAGCCCGTTGAACGGGAGTTACAATGAGCAGTTCTTC
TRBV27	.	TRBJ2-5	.	CASSLLGRETQYF	TGTGCCAGCAGTCTACTAGGAAGAGAGACCCAGTACTTC
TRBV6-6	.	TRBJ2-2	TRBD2	CASSYRGGDTGELFF	TGTGCCAGCAGTTACCGCGGGGGGGACACCGGGGAGCTGTTTTTT
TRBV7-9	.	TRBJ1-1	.	CASSEQGWTEAFF	TGTGCCAGCAGCGAACAGGGATGGACTGAAGCTTTCTTT
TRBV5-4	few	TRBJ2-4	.	CASSQDGIHRGIAKNIQYF	TGTGCCAGCAGCCAAGACGGGATCCACAGAGGGATAGCCAAAAACATTCAGTACTTC
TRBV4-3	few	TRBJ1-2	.	CASSQIGGGYTF	TGCGCCAGCAGCCAAATCGGGGGGGGCTACACCTTC
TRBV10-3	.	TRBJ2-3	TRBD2	CAISSGGLTDTQYF	TGTGCCATCTCCAGCGGGGGGCTCACAGATACGCAGTATTTT
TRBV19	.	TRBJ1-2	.	CATAVEDYGYTF	TGTGCCACGGCGGTTGAGGACTATGGCTACACCTTC
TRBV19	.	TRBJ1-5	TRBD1	CATSARDRGFFQPQHF	TGTGCCACCTCAGCCCGGGACAGGGGGTTTTTTCAGCCCCAGCATTTT
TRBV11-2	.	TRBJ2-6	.	CASSSYRASGANVLTF	TGTGCCAGCAGCTCGTACAGGGCATCTGGGGCCAACGTCCTGACTTTC
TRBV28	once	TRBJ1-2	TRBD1	CASSYPTGIDYGYTF	TGTGCCAGCAGTTACCCGACAGGGATTGACTATGGCTACACCTTC
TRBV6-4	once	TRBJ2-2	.	CASSDRPEVGELFF	TGTGCCAGCAGTGACCGACCGGAGGTCGGGGAGCTGTTTTTT
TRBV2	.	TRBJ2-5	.	CASTPGDVQETQYF	TGTGCCAGCACCCCAGGGGACGTCCAAGAGACCCAGTACTTC
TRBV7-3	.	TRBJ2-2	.	CASSNRVANTGELFF	TGTGCCAGCAGCAACAGGGTCGCGAACACCGGGGAGCTGTTTTTT
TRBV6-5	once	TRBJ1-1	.	CASSTGRGLNTEAFF	TGTGCCAGCAGTACCGGACGGGGACTTAACACTGAAGCTTTCTTT
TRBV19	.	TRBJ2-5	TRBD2	CASSIPRPGGETQYF	TGTGCCAGTAGTATCCCCAGGCCGGGGGGAGAGACCCAGTACTTC
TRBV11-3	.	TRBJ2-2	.	CASSFVRGGELFF	TGTGCCAGCAGCTTCGTCAGGGGCGGGGAGCTGTTTTTT
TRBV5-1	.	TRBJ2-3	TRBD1	CASRGQGGRRSSTDTQYF	TGCGCCAGCAGGGGACAGGGGGGACGAAGATCTAGCACAGATACGCAGTATTTT
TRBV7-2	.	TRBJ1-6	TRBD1	CASSLTGGEAPLHF	TGTGCCAGCAGCTTAACAGGGGGCGAAGCACCCCTCCACTTT
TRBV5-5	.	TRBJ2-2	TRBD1	CASSLSGTGYTGELFF	TGTGCCAGCAGCTTGTCGGGGACAGGGTACACCGGGGAGCTGTTTTTT
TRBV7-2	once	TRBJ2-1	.	CASSSSPLGGAWGNEQFF	TGTGCCAGCAGTTCTAGTCCCTTGGGGGGGGCGTGGGGTAATGAGCAGTTCTTC